The entry below gives a single TCR beta chain sequence along with its context. Its antigen remains unidentified. No base quality values were provided; no much bigger clone lies one nucleotide off. The library was obtained by the immunoSEQ multiplex PCR assay. To provide template for TCR sequencing, every sample had RNA extracted and reverse transcribed into cDNA. SuperScript III was used to make first-strand cDNA, primed with a 2:1 mix of oligo-dT and random hexamers. A synthetic immune receptor repertoire was used to measure amplification bias, and any remaining bias was corrected computationally. Per the authors' processing: Raw reads were preprocessed to remove errors, and CDR3 was defined by IMGT conventions from the conserved cysteine to phenylalanine. Clonality was computed by normalizing Shannon entropy by log2 of the number of productive unique TCRs and subtracting the result from 1. Whether scalp clones were CD4 or CD8 was inferred by matching scalp TCRbeta sequences against CD4 and CD8 repertoires sorted from blood. What TCRdb holds here is the immuneACCESS table cut down to in-frame rearrangements. Part of the clones is not present; checked against another copy, under half of the missing clones reflect an unresolved V gene, and the others are unexplained. V and J calls and clone size are those listed in that table; D and trimming were worked out from the DNA. The sample table holds over 85,000 clones, of which roughly three fifths were seen once. The ten largest clones represent less than 20% of the sample.

The CDR3 covers 16 residues, taking in both the cysteine and the phenylalanine. Here the CDR3 DNA is all that survives: 48 bases in frame from base 1. CDR1 is given as LGHNA and CDR2 as YSLEER, both from the germline V gene. The V end gives up 0 bases and the J end 2 bases, leaving 4 bases in the junction not matched to a gene. The sample belongs to a study of CD8+ T cells in alopecia areata (dated by TCRdb to the late 2010s). Concerning the study at large: The treated patients took part in an open-label pilot trial in which moderate-to-severe alopecia areata was treated with oral tofacitinib at 5 to 10 mg twice daily. Tofacitinib was administered for 6 to 18 months, and 6 months of follow-up off drug were then conducted to assess delayed response and recurrence. Disease severity in treated patients was measured with the SALT score, which quantifies the percentage of affected scalp surface area. In both human patients and the C3H/HeJ mouse model, the study applied high-throughput TCRbeta sequencing to look at T cell clonal expansion in alopecia areata. Scalp tissue and sorted CD4+ and CD8+ peripheral blood T cells from patchy and totalis/universalis alopecia areata patients and from healthy controls were covered by human TCRbeta sequencing. Patients on tofacitinib were biopsied at baseline and after 4 and 24 weeks of treatment, and several of the patients also had a later scalp biopsy. Scalp clonality was compared across normal scalp (n=4), patchy alopecia areata scalp (n=8), and alopecia totalis/universalis scalp (n=8). RNA was extracted with the PAXgene miRNA kit for fixed scalp, the miRNeasy kit for PBMCs, and the RNeasy kit for mouse skin. Amplification of TCRbeta CDR3 regions was done by immunoSEQ multiplex PCR using 35 Vbeta forward primers and 13 Jbeta reverse primers.

Findings and caveats that apply to the study as a whole: Because the treated cohort was small and had just a single nonresponder, larger studies are needed to establish links between baseline CD8+ expansion and response. TCR sequences shared between patients were less clear than in mice, possibly partly because of HLA diversity in the patient population. Unlike mouse skin, where gammadelta T cells dominate, normal human skin contains resident alphabeta T cells that get sequenced too, which complicates analysis of the scalp TCR repertoire. During tofacitinib treatment, many expanded lesional clones stuck around in both scalp and blood, and this persistence may partly explain why relapse happens after treatment is stopped. Tofacitinib significantly lowered scalp clonality and the number of expanded CD8+ clones among the top 100 scalp clones. Lesional scalp, especially in alopecia totalis/universalis, showed higher clonality and more expanded CD8+ clones than normal scalp, suggesting antigenic drive.

The sample's time point label, in plain terms: more than three weeks on oral tofacitinib. In light of the paper, this sample's treatment or condition label describes: oral pan-JAK inhibitor, 5-10 mg twice daily. Peripheral blood and lesional scalp punch biopsies were obtained from patients with alopecia areata. PBMCs were isolated by density centrifugation and stained for CD3, CD4 and CD8, after which CD4+ and CD8+ T cells were sorted on a FACSAria. This clonotype originated in a human donor with alopecia areata. This sequence uses TRBV4-3 and TRBJ2-1; TRBD2 fits 7 bases in the junction. The sample was CD8+ T cells sorted from blood, taken at week 4, from a patient treated with tofacitinib. The sequenced DNA is TGCGCCAGCAGCCAAGATCTTGGGGGGGCCTACAATGAGCAGTTCTTC. Protein translation: CASSQDLGGAYNEQFF.